This paragraph covers one T cell receptor (beta chain) sequence. Its target is not known. Incorporated into the TCR beta cDNA libraries were unique molecular identifiers, which served to reduce PCR and sequencing biases. Each CDR3 protein gets one entry after TCRdb re-called the PCR reads with MiXCR. The top ten hold approximately 11% of the sample, which has some 700,000 distinct CDR3 sequences, 55% to 60% seen once. These data come from a study of post-analysis software for immune sequencing data. The CDR3 is 15 amino acids. Germline values: CDR1 LNHNV, CDR2 YYDKDF (reference sequence). V gave up 0 bases and J gave up 13 bases, with 19 bases separating them. General observations from the study: Included in a set of five TRBV segments more frequent in patients than controls were TRBV5-6, TRBV5-1 and TRBV20-1.

The origin of this receptor is a girl under 10 years old with multiple sclerosis. Sequenced sample: blood. The V and J genes are TRBV15 and TRBJ2-1; maybe TRBD1 (5 bases). CDR3 nucleotides: TGTGCCACCAGCAGAGATATTCAGGGATCGAAGACCCAGTTCTTC. It encodes CATSRDIQGSKTQFF.